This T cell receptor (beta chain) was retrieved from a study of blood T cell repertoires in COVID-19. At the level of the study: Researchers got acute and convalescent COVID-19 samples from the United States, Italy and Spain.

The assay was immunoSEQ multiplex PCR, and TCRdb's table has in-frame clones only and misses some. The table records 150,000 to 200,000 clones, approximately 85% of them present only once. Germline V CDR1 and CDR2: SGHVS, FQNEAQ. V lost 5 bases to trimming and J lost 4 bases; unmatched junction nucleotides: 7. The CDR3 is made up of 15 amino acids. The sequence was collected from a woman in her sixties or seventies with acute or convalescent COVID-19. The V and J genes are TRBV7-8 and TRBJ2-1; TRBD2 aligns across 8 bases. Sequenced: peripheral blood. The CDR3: CASSDAGGLYNEQFF. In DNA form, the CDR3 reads TGTGCCAGCAGCGACGCGGGAGGACTATACAATGAGCAGTTCTTC.